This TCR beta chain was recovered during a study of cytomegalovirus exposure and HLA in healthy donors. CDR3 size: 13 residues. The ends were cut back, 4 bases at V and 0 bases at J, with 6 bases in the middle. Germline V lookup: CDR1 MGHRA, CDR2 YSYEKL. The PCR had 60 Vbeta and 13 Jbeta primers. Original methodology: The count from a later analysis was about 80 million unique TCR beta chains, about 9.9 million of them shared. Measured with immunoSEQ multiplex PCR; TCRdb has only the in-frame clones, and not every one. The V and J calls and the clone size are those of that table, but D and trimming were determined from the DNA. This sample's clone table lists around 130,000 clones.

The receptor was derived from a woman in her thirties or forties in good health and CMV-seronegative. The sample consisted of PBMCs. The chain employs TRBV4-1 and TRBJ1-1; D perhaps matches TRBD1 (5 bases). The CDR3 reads CASSRQLNTEAFF. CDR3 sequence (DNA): TGCGCCAGCAGCCGACAGCTGAACACTGAAGCTTTCTTT.